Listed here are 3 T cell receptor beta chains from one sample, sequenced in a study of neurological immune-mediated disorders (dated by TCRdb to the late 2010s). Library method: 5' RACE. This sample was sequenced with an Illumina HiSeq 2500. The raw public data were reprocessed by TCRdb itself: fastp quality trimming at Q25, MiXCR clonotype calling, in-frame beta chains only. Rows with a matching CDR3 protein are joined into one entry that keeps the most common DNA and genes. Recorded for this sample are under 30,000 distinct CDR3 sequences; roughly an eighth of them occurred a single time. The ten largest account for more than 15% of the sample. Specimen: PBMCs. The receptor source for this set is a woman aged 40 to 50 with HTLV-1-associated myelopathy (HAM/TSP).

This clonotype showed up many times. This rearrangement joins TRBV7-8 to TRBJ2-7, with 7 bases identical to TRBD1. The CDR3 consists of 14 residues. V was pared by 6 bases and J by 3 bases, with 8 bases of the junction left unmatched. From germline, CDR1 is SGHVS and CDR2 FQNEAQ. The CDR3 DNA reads TGTGCCAGCAGTTTGCCGGGACAGCTCTACGAGCAGTACTTC. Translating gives CASSLPGQLYEQYF.

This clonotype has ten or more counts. The CDR3 DNA follows: TGCAGTGCTAGGGAGGCCTACAATGAGCAGTTCTTC. This encodes CSAREAYNEQFF. The V call is TRBV20-1, the J call TRBJ2-1; D is possibly TRBD2 (5 bases). The CDR3 spans 12 residues. Trimming took 3 bases from V and 2 from J, leaving 5 bases between them. Germline V CDR1 and CDR2: DFQATT, SNEGSKA (reference sequence).

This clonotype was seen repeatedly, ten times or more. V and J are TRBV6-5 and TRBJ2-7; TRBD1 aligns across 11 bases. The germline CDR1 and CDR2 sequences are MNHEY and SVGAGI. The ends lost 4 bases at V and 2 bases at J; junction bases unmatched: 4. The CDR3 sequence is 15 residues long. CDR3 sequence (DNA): TGTGCCAGCAGTTCGGACAGGGGGCCGCCCTACGAGCAGTACGTC. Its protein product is CASSSDRGPPYEQYV.